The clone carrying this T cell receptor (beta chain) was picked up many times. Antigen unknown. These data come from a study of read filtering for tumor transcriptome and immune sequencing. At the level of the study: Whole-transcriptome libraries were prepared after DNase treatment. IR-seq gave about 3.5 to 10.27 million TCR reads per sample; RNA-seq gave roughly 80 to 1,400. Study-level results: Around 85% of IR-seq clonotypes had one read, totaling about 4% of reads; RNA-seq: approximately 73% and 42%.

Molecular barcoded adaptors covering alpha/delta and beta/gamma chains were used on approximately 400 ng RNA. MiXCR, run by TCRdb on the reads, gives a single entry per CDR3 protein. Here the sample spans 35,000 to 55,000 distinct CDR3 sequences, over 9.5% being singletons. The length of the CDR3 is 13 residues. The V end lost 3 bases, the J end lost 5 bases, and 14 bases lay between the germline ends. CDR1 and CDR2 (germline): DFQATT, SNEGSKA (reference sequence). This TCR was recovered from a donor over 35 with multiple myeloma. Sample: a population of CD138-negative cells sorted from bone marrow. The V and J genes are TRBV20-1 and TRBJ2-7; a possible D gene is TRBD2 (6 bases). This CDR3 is CSASRQRADEQYF. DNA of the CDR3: TGCAGTGCTAGTAGACAGCGGGCGGACGAGCAGTACTTC.